This T cell receptor (beta chain) was found in a study of T cell responses to AZD1222 COVID-19 vaccine. This clone was observed many times. Its antigen is as yet unknown. Overall study results and limits: Spike-wide coverage was observed for vaccine-associated CD4 TCRs, with dominant responses at 160-218 and 743-854. There were mostly white British donors and more females than males, and clonal diversity was possibly underestimated.

Clones were sequenced by immunoSEQ multiplex PCR, and TCRdb holds only the in-frame ones, with some missing. The sample has about 150,000 clones; 70% to 90% are singletons. V trimming: 3 bases; J trimming: 7 bases; junction bases outside the gene matches: 11. The CDR3 runs 17 residues. From germline, CDR1 is KGHSH and CDR2 LQKENI. The chain links TRBV18 to TRBJ1-6; 8 bases are a match to TRBD1. The origin of this receptor is an adult who had recovered from COVID-19. Specimen: peripheral blood, collected after recovery from COVID-19. CDR3 in DNA: TGTGCCAGCTCACCGGAGGGACAGGAGTATGGCAATTCACCCCTCCACTTT. Protein product: CASSPEGQEYGNSPLHF.